These T cell receptor beta chains were read from a single sample in a study of blood T cell repertoires in COVID-19. The method was immunoSEQ multiplex PCR; TCRdb's version includes in-frame clones alone and lacks a portion of them. This table has about 74,000 clones, about nine tenths appearing once. Sequenced sample: peripheral blood. Source of these receptors: a middle-aged man with COVID-19, enrolled during active disease. The CDR3 runs from the conserved cysteine through the conserved F or W. D genes are given only for firm matches. Not all rows give a size; the values are once, few, many and, for expanded clones, a class.

TRBV18,NA,TRBD1,15,TRBJ1-1,CASSPTGGAGTEAFF,TGTGCCAGCTCACCAACAGGGGGCGCGGGAACTGAAGCTTTCTTT
TRBV19,once,NA,15,TRBJ2-1,CASSIARRASDEQFF,TGTGCCAGTAGTATAGCTCGGCGGGCCTCGGATGAGCAGTTCTTC
TRBV28,NA,NA,15,TRBJ2-7,CASSLLAYRSYEQYF,TGTGCCAGCAGTTTATTGGCTTACAGATCCTACGAGCAGTACTTC
TRBV6-2/TRBV6-3,NA,TRBD1,15,TRBJ1-5,CASSSGQGWNQPQHF,TGTGCCAGCAGTTCGGGACAGGGGTGGAATCAGCCCCAGCATTTT
TRBV6-4,NA,NA,15,TRBJ2-6,CASSDSGAGANVLTF,TGTGCCAGCAGTGACTCAGGGGCTGGGGCCAACGTCCTGACTTTC
TRBV6-2/TRBV6-3,NA,TRBD2,15,TRBJ2-7,CASSPITSGAYEQYF,TGTGCCAGCAGCCCCATTACTAGCGGAGCCTACGAGCAGTACTTC
TRBV12-3/TRBV12-4,NA,NA,11,TRBJ2-1,CASTLGGEQFF,TGTGCCAGCACCCTCGGGGGTGAGCAGTTCTTC
TRBV28,NA,TRBD2,16,TRBJ2-7,CASSFGTSGLDYEQYF,TGTGCCAGCAGTTTCGGGACTAGCGGGCTTGACTACGAGCAGTACTTC
TRBV7-8,NA,TRBD1,15,TRBJ2-5,CASSLRQGARGTQYF,TGTGCCAGCAGCTTAAGACAGGGGGCGCGTGGGACCCAGTACTTC
TRBV5-5,NA,NA,14,TRBJ1-4,CASSPTATNEKLFF,TGTGCCAGCAGCCCGACAGCAACTAATGAAAAACTGTTTTTT
TRBV19,NA,TRBD2,15,TRBJ2-3,CASSTQREGSDTQYF,TGTGCCAGTAGTACCCAGCGGGAGGGATCAGATACGCAGTATTTT
TRBV5-8,once,TRBD2,16,TRBJ2-1,CASSTASGRSYNEQFF,TGTGCCAGCAGCACCGCTAGCGGTCGCTCCTACAATGAGCAGTTCTTC
TRBV6-5,NA,NA,14,TRBJ2-7,CASRALGDSHEQYF,TGTGCCAGCAGAGCACTCGGAGACAGCCACGAGCAGTACTTC
TRBV11-2,NA,NA,14,TRBJ2-7,CASSFEEGGYEQYF,TGTGCCAGCAGCTTTGAGGAAGGGGGCTACGAGCAGTACTTC
TRBV27,NA,TRBD1,15,TRBJ1-1,CASSSRQGADTEAFF,TGTGCCAGCAGTTCTCGACAGGGGGCGGACACTGAAGCTTTCTTT
TRBV7-2,once,TRBD2,15,TRBJ2-4,CASTYGTSGSDIQYF,TGTGCCAGCACCTACGGGACTAGCGGTTCCGACATTCAGTACTTC
TRBV24-1,NA,TRBD2,17,TRBJ2-5,CATSEGTSGRARETQYF,TGTGCCACCAGTGAAGGGACTAGCGGGAGGGCCAGAGAGACCCAGTACTTC
TRBV10-1,NA,TRBD1,15,TRBJ2-1,CASSGVRGQYNEQFF,TGCGCCAGCAGTGGGGTCAGGGGGCAATACAATGAGCAGTTCTTC
TRBV29-1,NA,NA,12,TRBJ1-2,CSGITGVSGYTF,TGCAGCGGCATAACAGGAGTCTCTGGCTACACCTTC
TRBV7-9,NA,NA,12,TRBJ2-3,CARGQITDTQYF,TGTGCCAGGGGACAAATCACAGATACGCAGTATTTT
TRBV5-6,NA,NA,18,TRBJ2-7,CASSLGSYPVSRGYEQYF,TGTGCCAGCAGCTTGGGGAGTTACCCTGTCTCGCGAGGGTACGAGCAGTACTTC
TRBV7-3,NA,TRBD2,16,TRBJ2-3,CASSLMGSGRADTQYF,TGTGCCAGCAGCTTGATGGGGAGCGGGAGAGCAGATACGCAGTATTTT
TRBV27,NA,TRBD2,16,TRBJ2-1,CASSFRAGGAYNEQFF,TGTGCCAGCAGTTTTAGGGCGGGAGGGGCCTACAATGAGCAGTTCTTC
TRBV27,NA,NA,15,TRBJ1-1,CASSLSSDMNTEAFF,TGTGCCAGCAGTTTAAGTAGCGATATGAACACTGAAGCTTTCTTT
TRBV9,NA,TRBD2,17,TRBJ2-4,CASSPTSGNWDKNIQYF,TGTGCCAGCAGCCCCACTAGCGGCAACTGGGACAAAAACATTCAGTACTTC
TRBV5-1,once,NA,12,TRBJ2-5,CASREGLETQYF,TGCGCCAGCAGAGAGGGCTTAGAGACCCAGTACTTC
TRBV25-1,NA,NA,11,TRBJ2-7,CASRYGTEQYF,TGTGCCAGCAGGTACGGTACCGAGCAGTACTTC
TRBV19,NA,NA,14,TRBJ1-6,CATTSGSYNSPLHF,TGTGCCACCACGAGCGGCTCCTATAATTCACCCCTCCACTTT
TRBV9,NA,TRBD1,15,TRBJ2-5,CASSKDQGVGETQYF,TGTGCCAGCAGCAAAGACCAGGGGGTCGGGGAGACCCAGTACTTC
TRBV28,NA,NA,14,TRBJ1-2,CASSLRGSNYGYTF,TGTGCCAGCAGTTTAAGGGGCTCGAACTATGGCTACACCTTC
TRBV12-5,NA,NA,16,TRBJ2-1,CASGPRQATERNEQFF,TGTGCTAGTGGTCCCAGACAGGCCACAGAGAGGAATGAGCAGTTCTTC
TRBV9,NA,NA,15,TRBJ2-1,CASSLRLGVLGEQFF,TGTGCCAGCAGCCTCCGACTAGGTGTTCTTGGGGAGCAGTTCTTC
TRBV15,once,NA,13,TRBJ2-1,CATSRGVFNEQFF,TGTGCCACCAGCAGGGGCGTATTCAATGAGCAGTTCTTC
TRBV2,NA,NA,12,TRBJ1-2,CASSEVALFGTF,TGTGCCAGCAGTGAGGTGGCGTTGTTCGGGACCTTC
TRBV6-6,NA,NA,17,TRBJ1-1,CASSRLGGGLGGTEAFF,TGTGCCAGCAGTCGCCTCGGGGGGGGGCTCGGCGGCACTGAAGCTTTCTTT
TRBV6-5,NA,TRBD2,12,TRBJ2-1,CASSGTSGSPFF,TGTGCCAGCAGCGGGACTAGCGGGAGTCCGTTCTTC
TRBV30,NA,TRBD1,12,TRBJ1-1,CAWETGFTEAFF,TGTGCCTGGGAGACAGGGTTCACTGAAGCTTTCTTT
TRBV18,NA,NA,16,TRBJ2-1,CASSPPSGIFYNEQFF,TGTGCCAGCTCACCACCATCGGGGATCTTCTACAATGAGCAGTTCTTC
TRBV7-3,NA,TRBD1,15,TRBJ2-2,CASSPTDRAAGELFF,TGTGCCAGCAGCCCTACCGACAGGGCGGCCGGGGAGCTGTTTTTT
TRBV3-1/TRBV3-2,NA,NA,11,TRBJ2-1,CASSLGEEQFF,TGTGCCAGCAGCCTGGGAGAAGAGCAGTTCTTC
TRBV4-2,NA,NA,13,TRBJ2-7,CASSESLGHEQYF,TGTGCCAGCAGCGAATCTTTGGGGCACGAGCAGTACTTC